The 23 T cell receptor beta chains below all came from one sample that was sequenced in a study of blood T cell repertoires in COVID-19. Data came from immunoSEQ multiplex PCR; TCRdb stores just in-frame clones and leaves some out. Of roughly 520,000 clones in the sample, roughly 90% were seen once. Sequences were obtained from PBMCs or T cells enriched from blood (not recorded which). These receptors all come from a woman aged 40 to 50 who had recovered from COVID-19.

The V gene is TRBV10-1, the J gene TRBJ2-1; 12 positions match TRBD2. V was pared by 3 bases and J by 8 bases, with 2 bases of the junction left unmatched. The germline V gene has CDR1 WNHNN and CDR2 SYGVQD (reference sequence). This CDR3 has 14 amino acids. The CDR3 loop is CASSESSGRDEQFF. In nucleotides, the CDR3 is TGCGCCAGCAGTGAATCTAGCGGGAGGGATGAGCAGTTCTTC.

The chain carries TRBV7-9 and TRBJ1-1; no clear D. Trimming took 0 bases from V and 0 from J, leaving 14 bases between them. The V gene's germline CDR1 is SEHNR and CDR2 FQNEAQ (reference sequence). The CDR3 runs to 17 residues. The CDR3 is CASSLAGRVTMNTEAFF. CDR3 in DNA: TGTGCCAGCAGCTTAGCGGGTCGGGTGACCATGAACACTGAAGCTTTCTTT.

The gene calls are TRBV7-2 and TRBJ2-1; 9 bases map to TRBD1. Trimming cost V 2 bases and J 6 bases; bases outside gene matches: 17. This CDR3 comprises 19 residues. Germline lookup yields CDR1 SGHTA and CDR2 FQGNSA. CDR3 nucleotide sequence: TGTGCCAGCAGCTTAATACAGGGGGCCCGGTTGGACAAACCCAATGAGCAGTTCTTC. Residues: CASSLIQGARLDKPNEQFF.

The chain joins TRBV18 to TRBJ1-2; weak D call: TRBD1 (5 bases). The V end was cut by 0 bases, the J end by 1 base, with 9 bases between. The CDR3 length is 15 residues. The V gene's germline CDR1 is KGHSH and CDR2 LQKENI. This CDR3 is CASSPPQGRNYGYTF. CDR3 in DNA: TGTGCCAGCTCACCACCTCAGGGCCGTAACTATGGCTACACCTTC.

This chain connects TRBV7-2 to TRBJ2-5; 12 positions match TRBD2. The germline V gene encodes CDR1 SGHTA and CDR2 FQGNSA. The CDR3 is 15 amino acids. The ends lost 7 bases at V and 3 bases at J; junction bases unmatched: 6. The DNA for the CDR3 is TGTGCCAGCAAGACCCGACTAGCGGGAGAAGAGACCCAGTACTTC. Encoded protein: CASKTRLAGEETQYF.

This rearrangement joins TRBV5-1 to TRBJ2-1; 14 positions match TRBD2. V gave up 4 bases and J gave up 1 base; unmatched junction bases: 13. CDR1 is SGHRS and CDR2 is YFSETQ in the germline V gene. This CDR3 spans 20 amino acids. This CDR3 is CASSGGRGLAGGGSYNEQFF. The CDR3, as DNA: TGCGCCAGCAGCGGAGGTCGTGGACTAGCGGGAGGAGGGTCCTACAATGAGCAGTTCTTC.

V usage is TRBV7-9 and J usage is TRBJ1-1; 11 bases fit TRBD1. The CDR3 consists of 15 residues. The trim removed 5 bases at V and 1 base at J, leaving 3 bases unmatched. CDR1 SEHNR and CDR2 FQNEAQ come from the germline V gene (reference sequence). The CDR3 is CASSGQGAANTEAFF. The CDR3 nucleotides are TGTGCCAGCAGCGGACAGGGGGCTGCGAACACTGAAGCTTTCTTT.

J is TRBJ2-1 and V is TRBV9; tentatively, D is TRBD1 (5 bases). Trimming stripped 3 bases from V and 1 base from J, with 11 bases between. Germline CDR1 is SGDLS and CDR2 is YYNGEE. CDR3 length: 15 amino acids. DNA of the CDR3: TGTGCCAGCAGCGGCACAGGTTTGTCCTACAATGAGCAGTTCTTC. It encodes CASSGTGLSYNEQFF.

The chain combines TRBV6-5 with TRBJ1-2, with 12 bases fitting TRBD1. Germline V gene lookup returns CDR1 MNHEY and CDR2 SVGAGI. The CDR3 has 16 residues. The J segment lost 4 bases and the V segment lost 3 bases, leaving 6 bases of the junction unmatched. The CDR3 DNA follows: TGTGCCAGCAGTTATATGGGACAGGGGGCCGTCTATGGCTACACCTTC. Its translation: CASSYMGQGAVYGYTF.

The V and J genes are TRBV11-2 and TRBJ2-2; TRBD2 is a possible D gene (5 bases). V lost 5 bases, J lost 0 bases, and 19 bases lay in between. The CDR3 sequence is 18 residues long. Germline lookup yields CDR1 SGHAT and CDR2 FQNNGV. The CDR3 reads CASSPILILDSNTGELFF. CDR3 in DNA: TGTGCCAGCAGCCCTATTCTTATACTAGACTCGAACACCGGGGAGCTGTTTTTT.

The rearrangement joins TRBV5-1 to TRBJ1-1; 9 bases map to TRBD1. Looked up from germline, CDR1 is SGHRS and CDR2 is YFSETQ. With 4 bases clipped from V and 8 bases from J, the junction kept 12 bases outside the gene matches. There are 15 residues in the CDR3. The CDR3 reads CASSQGQGLYQEAFF. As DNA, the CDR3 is TGCGCCAGCAGCCAAGGACAGGGGTTATATCAGGAAGCTTTCTTT.

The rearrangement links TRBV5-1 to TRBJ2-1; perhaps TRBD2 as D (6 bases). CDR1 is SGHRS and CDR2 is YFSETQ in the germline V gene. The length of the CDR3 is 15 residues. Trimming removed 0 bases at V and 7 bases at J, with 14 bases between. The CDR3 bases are TGCGCCAGCAGCTTGGCCGGGACTTCCGATAATGAGCAGTTCTTC. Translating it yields CASSLAGTSDNEQFF.

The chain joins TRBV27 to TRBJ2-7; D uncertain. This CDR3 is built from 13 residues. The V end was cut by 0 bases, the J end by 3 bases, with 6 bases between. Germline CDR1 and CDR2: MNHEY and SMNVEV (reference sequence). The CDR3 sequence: CASSLSKSYEQYF. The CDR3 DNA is TGTGCCAGCAGTTTATCGAAGAGCTACGAGCAGTACTTC.

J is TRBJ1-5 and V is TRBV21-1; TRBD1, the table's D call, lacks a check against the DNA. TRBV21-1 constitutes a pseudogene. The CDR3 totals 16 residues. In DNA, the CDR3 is TGTGCCAGCAGCAAATCCCGGCAGGGGGATTCCCTGTCCCAGCATTTT. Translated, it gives CASSKSRQGDSLSQHF.

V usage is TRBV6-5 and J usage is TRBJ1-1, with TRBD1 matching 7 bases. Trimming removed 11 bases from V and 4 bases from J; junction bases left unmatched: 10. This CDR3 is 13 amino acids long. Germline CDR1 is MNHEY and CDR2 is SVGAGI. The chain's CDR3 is CAGQQGLGTEAFF. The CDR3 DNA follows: TGTGCCGGACAACAGGGGCTGGGCACTGAAGCTTTCTTT.

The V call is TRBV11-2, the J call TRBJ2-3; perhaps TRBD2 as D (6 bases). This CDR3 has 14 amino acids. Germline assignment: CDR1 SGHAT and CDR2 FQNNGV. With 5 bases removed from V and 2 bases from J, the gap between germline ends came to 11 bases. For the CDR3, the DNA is TGTGCCAGCAGCCTCGGGACTTTCACAGATACGCAGTATTTT. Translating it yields CASSLGTFTDTQYF.

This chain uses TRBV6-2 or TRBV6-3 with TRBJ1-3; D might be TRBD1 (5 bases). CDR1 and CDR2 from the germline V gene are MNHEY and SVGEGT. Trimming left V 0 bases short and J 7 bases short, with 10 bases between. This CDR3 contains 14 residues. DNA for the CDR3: TGTGCCAGCAGTTACTCGTCCAGGGCTAACACCATATATTTT. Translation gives CASSYSSRANTIYF.

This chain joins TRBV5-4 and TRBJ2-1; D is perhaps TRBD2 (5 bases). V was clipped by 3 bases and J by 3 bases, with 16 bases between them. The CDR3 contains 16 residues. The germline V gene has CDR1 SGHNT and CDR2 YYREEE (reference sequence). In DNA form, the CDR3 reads TGTGCCAGCAGCTCCACCCCCCGAGCGGACTACAATGAGCAGTTCTTC. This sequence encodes CASSSTPRADYNEQFF.

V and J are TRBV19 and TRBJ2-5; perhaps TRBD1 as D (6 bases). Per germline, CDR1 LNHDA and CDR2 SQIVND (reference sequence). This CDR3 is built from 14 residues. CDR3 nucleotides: TGTGCAACGTCGTCGACAGGACCTCGGGAGACCCAGTACTTC. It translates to CATSSTGPRETQYF. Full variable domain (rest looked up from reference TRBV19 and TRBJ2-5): DGGITQSPKYLFRKEGQNVTLSCEQNLNHDAMYWYRQDPGQGLRLIYYSQIVNDFQKGDIAEGYSVSREKKESFPLTVTSAQKNPTAFYLCATSSTGPRETQYFGPGTRLLVL.

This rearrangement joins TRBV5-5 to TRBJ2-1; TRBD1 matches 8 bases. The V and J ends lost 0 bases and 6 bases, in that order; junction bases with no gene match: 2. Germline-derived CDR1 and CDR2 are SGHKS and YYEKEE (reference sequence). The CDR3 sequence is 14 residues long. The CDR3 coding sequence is TGTGCCAGCAGCTTGGCCGGGACAGGCAATGAGCAGTTCTTC. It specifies CASSLAGTGNEQFF.

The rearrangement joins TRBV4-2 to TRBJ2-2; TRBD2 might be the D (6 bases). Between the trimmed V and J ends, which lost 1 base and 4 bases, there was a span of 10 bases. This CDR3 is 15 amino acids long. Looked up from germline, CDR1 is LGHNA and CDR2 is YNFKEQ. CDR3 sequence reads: CASSQGAGSTGELFF. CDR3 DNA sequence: TGTGCCAGCAGCCAAGGGGCGGGATCCACCGGGGAGCTGTTTTTT.

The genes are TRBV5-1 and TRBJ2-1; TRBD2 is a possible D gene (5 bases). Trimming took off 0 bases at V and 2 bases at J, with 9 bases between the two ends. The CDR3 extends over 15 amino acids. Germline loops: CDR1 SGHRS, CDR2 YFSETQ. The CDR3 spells CASSLEGGPYNEQFF. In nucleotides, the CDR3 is TGCGCCAGCAGCTTGGAAGGAGGCCCCTACAATGAGCAGTTCTTC.

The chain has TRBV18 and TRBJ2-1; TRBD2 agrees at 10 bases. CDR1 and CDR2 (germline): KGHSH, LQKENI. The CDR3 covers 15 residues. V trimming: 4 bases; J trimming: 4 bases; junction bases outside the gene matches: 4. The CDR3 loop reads CASSLLAGVYNEQFF. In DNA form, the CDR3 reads TGTGCCAGCTCACTCCTAGCGGGGGTTTACAATGAGCAGTTCTTC. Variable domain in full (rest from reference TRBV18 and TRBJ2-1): NAGVMQNPRHLVRRRGQEARLRCSPMKGHSHVYWYRQLPEEGLKFMVYLQKENIIDESGMPKERFSAEFPKEGPSILRIQQVVRGDSAAYFCASSLLAGVYNEQFFGPGTRLTVL.